This T cell receptor (beta chain) is drawn from a study of cytomegalovirus exposure and HLA in healthy donors. Across the study: Of all 400 or so donors who were genotyped, 75% to 90% belonged to the Caucasian-associated ancestry cluster.

PCR amplification relied on 60 Vbeta primers (plus 13 Jbeta primers). TCRdb's table, derived via immunoSEQ multiplex PCR, lists solely in-frame clones and lacks some. The profile covers 150,000 to 200,000 clones, with approximately 71% appearing a single time and 4.5% taken by the ten largest. Concerning this clone: Its antigen remains unidentified.

Study-wide results and caveats: Researchers reported from a later analysis that most CMV-associated TCR beta chains appeared HLA-restricted. Testing in vitro showed three CMV-associated chains specific for CMV antigens. Later analysis found that TCR beta chains associated with HLA were more clonally expanded than other, equally common chains.

CDR1 and CDR2 from the germline V gene are SNHLY and FYNNEI. The CDR3 totals 15 residues. Trimming at V came to 6 bases and at J to 0 bases, leaving 4 bases not matched to a gene. The sequenced material came from PBMCs. The chain links TRBV2 to TRBJ2-1, with 8 bases matching TRBD1. This TCR came from a young woman in good health and CMV-seropositive. CDR3 nucleotide sequence: TGTGCCAGCAGAAGACAGGGGAGCTCCTACAATGAGCAGTTCTTC. Protein sequence: CASRRQGSSYNEQFF.